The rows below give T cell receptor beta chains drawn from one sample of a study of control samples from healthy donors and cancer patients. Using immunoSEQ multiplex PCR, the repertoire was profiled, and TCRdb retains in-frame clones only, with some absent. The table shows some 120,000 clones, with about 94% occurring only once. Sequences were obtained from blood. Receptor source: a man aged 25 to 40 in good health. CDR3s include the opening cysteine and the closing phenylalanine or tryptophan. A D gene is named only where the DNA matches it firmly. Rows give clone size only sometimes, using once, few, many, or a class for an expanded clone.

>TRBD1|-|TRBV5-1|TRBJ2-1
TGCGCCAGCACGGAGGGGGACAGGGTAGTTTATGAGCAGTTCTTC
CASTEGDRVVYEQFF
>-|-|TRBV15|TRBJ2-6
TGTGCCACCAGCAGAGGACGGGATCTCTCTGGGGCCAACGTCCTGACTTTC
CATSRGRDLSGANVLTF
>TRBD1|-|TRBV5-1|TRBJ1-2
TGCGCCAGCAGCTTACGGCAGGGGGGCAATGGCTACACCTTC
CASSLRQGGNGYTF
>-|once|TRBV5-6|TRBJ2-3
TGTGCCAGCAGCGGCGGGGTCTGGGATACGCAGTATTTT
CASSGGVWDTQYF
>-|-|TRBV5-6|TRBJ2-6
TGTGCCAGCAGCTTAGTACTTAACTCTGGGGCCAACGTCCTGACTTTC
CASSLVLNSGANVLTF
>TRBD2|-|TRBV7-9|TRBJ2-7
TGTGCCAGCAGCTTAGGCGGGGGGGCGAACGAGCAGTACTTC
CASSLGGGANEQYF
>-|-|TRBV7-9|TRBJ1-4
TGTGCCAGCAGCCCGTACCGGGACACGGAGAATGAAAAACTGTTTTTT
CASSPYRDTENEKLFF
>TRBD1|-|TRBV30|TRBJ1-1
TGTGCCTGGAGTGTACAGGGGGACACTGAAGCTTTCTTT
CAWSVQGDTEAFF
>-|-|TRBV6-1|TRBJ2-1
TGTGCCAGCAGTGAAGCGCGGGGAGGTGAGCAGTTCTTC
CASSEARGGEQFF
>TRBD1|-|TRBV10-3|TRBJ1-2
TGTGCCATCGGGGGACAGGCGAGCGCCCCTTACACCTTC
CAIGGQASAPYTF
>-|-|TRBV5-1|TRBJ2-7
TGCGCCAGCAGCCCTCGAGGGTACGAGCAGTACTTC
CASSPRGYEQYF
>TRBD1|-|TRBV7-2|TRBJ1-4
TGTGCCAGCAGCCCAAGAAACGGACAGGGGGCGCGGAGTGAAAAACTGTTTTTT
CASSPRNGQGARSEKLFF
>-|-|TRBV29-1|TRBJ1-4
TGCAGCGCAGAAGACGGTCCTGGGGGTGAAAAACTGTTTTTT
CSAEDGPGGEKLFF
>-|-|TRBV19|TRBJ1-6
TGTGCCAGTAGTTCGGGGTCGAACGGCGCACCCCTCCACTTT
CASSSGSNGAPLHF
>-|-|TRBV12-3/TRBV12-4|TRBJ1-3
TGTGCCAGCAGTTTTGGTCCTTTCCCGTTACTGCGGTTT
CASSFGPFPLLRF
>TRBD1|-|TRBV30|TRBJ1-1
TGTGCCTGGACCCCCGATACTTACAGGGGAGGGAACACTGAAGCTTTCTTT
CAWTPDTYRGGNTEAFF
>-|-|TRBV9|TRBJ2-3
TGTGCCAGCAGCGTGAGGGACGGGTGGGCAGATACGCAGTATTTT
CASSVRDGWADTQYF
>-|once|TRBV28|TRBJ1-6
TGTGCCAGCAGTTGGACGCATCTTAATTCACCCCTCCACTTT
CASSWTHLNSPLHF
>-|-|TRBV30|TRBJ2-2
TGTGCCTCGACAGCCTGGCACGGGGAGCTGTTTTTT
CASTAWHGELFF
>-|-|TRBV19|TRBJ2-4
TGTGCCAGTAGTACCCCGGCCAAAAACATTCAGTACTTC
CASSTPAKNIQYF
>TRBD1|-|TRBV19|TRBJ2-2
TGTGCCAGTAGTATCGGGACAGGGGGCTCCCCCGGGGAGCTGTTTTTT
CASSIGTGGSPGELFF
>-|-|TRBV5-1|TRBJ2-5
TGCGCCAGCAGCTTCGGGGATCCGCAAGAGACCCAGTACTTC
CASSFGDPQETQYF
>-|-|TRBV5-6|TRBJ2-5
TGTGCCAGCAGCTTCCGAGAGACCCAGTACTTC
CASSFRETQYF
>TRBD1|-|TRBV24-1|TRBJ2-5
TGTGCCACCAGTAGACAGGGGACAGAGACCCAGTACTTC
CATSRQGTETQYF
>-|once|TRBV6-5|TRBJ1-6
TGTGCCTGTCGAACCGGGACGGAGAATTCACCCCTCCACTTT
CACRTGTENSPLHF
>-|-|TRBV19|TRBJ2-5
TGTGCCAGTACCCAAGGAGGGGGAATGAAGACCCAGTACTTC
CASTQGGGMKTQYF
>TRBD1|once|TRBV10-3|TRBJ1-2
TGTACCATCACTGACAGGGACTATGGCTACACCTTC
CTITDRDYGYTF
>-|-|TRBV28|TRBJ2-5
TGTGCCAGCAGTTTATCCCAGGTCCCAGAGACCCAGTACTTC
CASSLSQVPETQYF
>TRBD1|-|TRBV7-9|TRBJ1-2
TGTGCCAGCAGCCCTAGTGGGGGACAGGGTAAAGGCTACACCTTC
CASSPSGGQGKGYTF
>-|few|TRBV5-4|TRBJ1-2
TGTGCCAGCAGCTTGGGCTATGGCTACACCTTC
CASSLGYGYTF
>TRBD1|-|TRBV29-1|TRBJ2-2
TGCAGCGTGGGACAGGCCGGGGAGCTGTTTTTT
CSVGQAGELFF
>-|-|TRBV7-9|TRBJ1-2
TGTGCCAGCAGCTTAGGGGGGGCACTTAACTATGGCTACACCTTC
CASSLGGALNYGYTF
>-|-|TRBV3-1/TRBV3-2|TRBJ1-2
TGTGCCAGCAGCTCAGAGACCTATGGCTACACCTTC
CASSSETYGYTF
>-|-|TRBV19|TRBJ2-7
TGTGCCAGTAGTCCTGACAGAGCCTACGAGCAGTACTTC
CASSPDRAYEQYF
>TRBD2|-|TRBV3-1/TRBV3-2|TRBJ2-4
TGTGCCAGCAGCCAGCTAAGCGGGGGCAAAAACATTCAGTACTTC
CASSQLSGGKNIQYF
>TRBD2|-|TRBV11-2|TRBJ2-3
TGTGCCAGCAGCTTAGAGGTAGCGGGGGGCCGCACAGATACGCAGTATTTT
CASSLEVAGGRTDTQYF
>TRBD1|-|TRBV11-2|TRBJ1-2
TGTGCCAGCACCCCAGGGGGGGGGCTCTATGGCTACACCTTC
CASTPGGGLYGYTF
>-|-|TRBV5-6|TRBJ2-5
TGTGCCAGCCTCCGGGGGACGGAGACCCAGTACTTC
CASLRGTETQYF
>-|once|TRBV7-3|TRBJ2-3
TGTGCCAGCAGCTCACAGGGCGGGGGAAACACAGATACGCAGTATTTT
CASSSQGGGNTDTQYF
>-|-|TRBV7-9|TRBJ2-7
TGTGCCAGCAGAGGACTCTACGATCCGGGACATGGGGCCTACGAGCAGTACTTC
CASRGLYDPGHGAYEQYF
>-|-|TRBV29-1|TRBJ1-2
TGCAGCGCCATACTAGGGGGTGGCTACACCTTC
CSAILGGGYTF
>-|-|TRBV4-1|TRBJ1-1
TGCGCCAGCAGCCAAGAGGGGGGCTCTCACACTGAAGCTTTCTTT
CASSQEGGSHTEAFF
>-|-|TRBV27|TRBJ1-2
TGTGCCAGCAGTTTAGGGGCGCAGAACTATGGCTACACCTTC
CASSLGAQNYGYTF
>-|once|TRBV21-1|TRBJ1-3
TGTGCCAGCAGCAGGAGTCAGGGGGCTGGAAACACCATATATTTT
CASSRSQGAGNTIYF
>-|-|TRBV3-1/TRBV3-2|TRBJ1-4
TGTGCCAGCAGCCAAGATCCGCAGGACTTTTTT
CASSQDPQDFF
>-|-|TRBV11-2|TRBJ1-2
TGTGCCAGCAGCTTAGAAGGGGATGGCTACACCTTC
CASSLEGDGYTF
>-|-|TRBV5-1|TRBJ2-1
TGCGCCAGCACCCCCCCGGCAGACGATAATGAGCAGTTCTTC
CASTPPADDNEQFF
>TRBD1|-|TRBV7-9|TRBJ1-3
TGTGCCAGCATTCCTACAGGGGTTGGAAACACCATATATTTT
CASIPTGVGNTIYF
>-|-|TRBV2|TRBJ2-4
TGTGCCAGCAGTGAAGGCCCAAAGTTCCTTCAGTACTTC
CASSEGPKFLQYF
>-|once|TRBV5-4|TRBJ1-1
TGTGCCAGCAGCTTGGCCTCTGCAGGGTACACTGAAGCTTTCTTT
CASSLASAGYTEAFF
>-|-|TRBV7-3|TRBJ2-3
TGTGCCAGCAGCTTAAGGGCAGGTAGTGCGTTTAGCACAGATACGCAGTATTTT
CASSLRAGSAFSTDTQYF
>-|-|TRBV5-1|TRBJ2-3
TGCGCCAGCAGCTTGTTTAGGGACTCGGATACGCAGTATTTT
CASSLFRDSDTQYF
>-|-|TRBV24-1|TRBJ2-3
TGTGCCACCAGTGACAGACGGGGGTTTTCAGGAGATACGCAGTATTTT
CATSDRRGFSGDTQYF